Presented here are 5 T cell receptor beta chains from one specimen sequenced in a study of response to subunit inactivated influenza vaccine. MiXCR, applied by TCRdb to the RT-PCR reads, yields one record per CDR3 protein. The table shows under 200,000 distinct CDR3 sequences, with less than 15% occurring only once. The same specimen was also included in a second study, on T cells expressing NK-cell markers. This second study notes: The cDNA for TCR beta came from 5'RACE template switching with UMIs.

The input for sequencing was CD8+ T cells sorted from PBMCs, taken 11 to 12 days after vaccination. The source is a man aged 50-59 years who received an inactivated influenza vaccine.

The CDR3 DNA reads as TGTGCCAGCAGTCCCATCGGGGGCGAGCAGTACTTC. It specifies CASSPIGGEQYF. The rearrangement uses TRBV27 and TRBJ2-7, with TRBD2 as a possible D gene (6 bases). The CDR3 runs to 12 residues. Germline V gives CDR1 MNHEY, CDR2 SMNVEV (reference sequence). Trimming took 5 bases from V and 6 from J, leaving 11 bases between them.

The V gene is TRBV11-2, the J gene TRBJ1-1; maybe TRBD1 (5 bases). The CDR3 totals 14 residues. From germline, CDR1 is SGHAT and CDR2 FQNNGV. The V and J ends lost 5 bases and 0 bases respectively, with 10 bases between them. The CDR3 nucleotides read TGTGCCAGCAGCGCAGGACATGTGAACACTGAAGCTTTCTTT. Amino acids: CASSAGHVNTEAFF.

This chain joins TRBV2 and TRBJ2-7, with D maybe TRBD1 (5 bases). V lost 5 bases and J lost 3, with 17 bases in between. Germline CDR1 and CDR2: SNHLY and FYNNEI. The CDR3 loop spans 15 amino acids. The CDR3 sequence is CASSLPDTDLYEQYF. Written as DNA, the CDR3 is TGTGCCAGCAGTCTTCCGGACACCGACCTCTACGAGCAGTACTTC. Full variable domain (remainder filled in from reference TRBV2 and TRBJ2-7): EPEVTQTPSHQVTQMGQEVILRCVPISNHLYFYWYRQILGQKVEFLVSFYNNEISEKSEIFDDQFSVERPDGSNFTLKIRSTKLEDSAMYFCASSLPDTDLYEQYFGPGTRLTVT.

This clonotype was picked up a small number of times. The rearrangement uses TRBV11-2 and TRBJ1-1; D is uncertain. The CDR3 is 11 amino acids. Germline V lookup: CDR1 SGHAT, CDR2 FQNNGV. The V and J ends lost 4 bases and 4 bases respectively, with 4 bases between them. Here the CDR3 reads CASSSATEAFF. The CDR3, as DNA: TGTGCCAGCAGCTCTGCCACTGAAGCTTTCTTT.

The J gene is TRBJ2-3, the V gene TRBV12-3 or TRBV12-4; 7 nucleotides line up with TRBD2. Trimming took 1 base from V and 2 from J; bases not matched to a gene: 3. The CDR3 covers 15 residues. The CDR3 sequence: CASSLGGGYTDTQYF. Here the CDR3 DNA reads TGTGCCAGCAGTTTAGGGGGGGGATACACAGATACGCAGTATTTT.